This T cell receptor (beta chain) was recorded in a study of blood T cell repertoires in COVID-19. The germline CDR1 and CDR2 sequences are KGHDR and SFDVKD. The trim removed 2 bases at V and 2 bases at J, leaving 4 bases unmatched. The CDR3 is made up of 15 amino acids. The data were produced by immunoSEQ multiplex PCR, yet TCRdb's version contains in-frame clones alone and is incomplete. The table has 59,000 or so clones, 81% seen once. This chain connects TRBV24-1 to TRBJ1-2, with 7 bases fitting TRBD1. The sequenced material came from peripheral blood. The receptor's source is a woman older than 75 with active or convalescent COVID-19. CDR3 residues: CATSDSTTGNYGYTF. CDR3 DNA sequence: TGTGCCACCAGTGATTCGACGACAGGGAACTATGGCTACACCTTC.